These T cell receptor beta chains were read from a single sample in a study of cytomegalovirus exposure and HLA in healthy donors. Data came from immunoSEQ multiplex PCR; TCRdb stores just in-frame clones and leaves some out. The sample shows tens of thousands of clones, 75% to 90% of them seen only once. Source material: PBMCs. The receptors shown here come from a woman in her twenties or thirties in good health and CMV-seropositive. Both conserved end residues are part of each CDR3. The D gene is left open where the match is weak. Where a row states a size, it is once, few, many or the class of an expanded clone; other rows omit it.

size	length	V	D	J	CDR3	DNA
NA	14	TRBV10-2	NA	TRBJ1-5	CASTPGGGSQPQHF	TGCGCCAGCACTCCGGGGGGGGGTAGCCAGCCCCAGCATTTT
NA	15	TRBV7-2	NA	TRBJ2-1	CASTTQTGKGNEQFF	TGTGCCAGCACCACCCAAACAGGGAAGGGCAATGAGCAGTTCTTC
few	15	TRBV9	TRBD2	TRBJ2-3	CASSVGTSGTDTQYF	TGTGCCAGCAGCGTAGGGACTAGCGGCACAGATACGCAGTATTTT
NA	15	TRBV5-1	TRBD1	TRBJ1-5	CASSGGTGQNQPQHF	TGCGCCAGCAGCGGGGGGACAGGGCAAAATCAGCCCCAGCATTTT
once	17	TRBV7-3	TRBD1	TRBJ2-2	CASSLIGGTSNTGELFF	TGTGCCAGCAGCCTAATAGGGGGCACATCGAACACCGGGGAGCTGTTTTTT
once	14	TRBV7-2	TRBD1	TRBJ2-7	CASSIGQGSHEQYF	TGTGCCAGCAGCATCGGACAGGGGTCCCACGAGCAGTACTTC
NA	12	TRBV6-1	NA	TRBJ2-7	CASSGLPYEQYF	TGTGCCAGCAGTGGACTACCCTACGAGCAATACTTC
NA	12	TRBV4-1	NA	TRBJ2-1	CASSPGTGEQFF	TGCGCCAGCAGCCCGGGGACTGGTGAGCAGTTCTTC
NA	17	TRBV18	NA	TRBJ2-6	CASSPLFKRAGANVLTF	TGTGCCAGCTCACCACTCTTTAAGCGAGCTGGGGCCAACGTCCTGACTTTC
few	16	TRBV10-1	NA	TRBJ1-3	CASSEYEGYSGNTIYF	TGCGCCAGCAGTGAGTACGAGGGCTACTCTGGAAACACCATATATTTT